This T cell receptor beta chain was recovered during a study of blood T cell repertoires in COVID-19. For the study at large: Acute and convalescent COVID-19 samples came from the United States, Italy and Spain. Sources were T cells, B-cell-depleted T cells, or PBMCs; the material itself was cDNA or gDNA.

Germline loops: CDR1 ENHRY, CDR2 SYGVKD. After removal of 11 bases from V and 5 bases from J, the junction contained 12 bases not matched to a gene. This CDR3 spans 14 amino acids. In the study's own analysis: Amplification from reference gene primers served as the basis for estimated nucleated cell counts. Using immunoSEQ multiplex PCR, the repertoire was profiled, and TCRdb retains in-frame clones only, with some absent. The DNA was the basis for D and trimming; V, J and clone size are from that table. The sample includes 200,000 or so clones, roughly 80% of them seen just once. Sequencing was performed on peripheral blood. The TCR sequence derives from a woman between 25 and 40 years old with acute or convalescent COVID-19. The V and J genes are TRBV10-3 and TRBJ1-5; 7 bases map to TRBD1. The CDR3 loop is CAADRTGADQPQHF. In nucleotides, the CDR3 is TGTGCCGCCGACCGGACAGGCGCGGATCAGCCCCAGCATTTT.